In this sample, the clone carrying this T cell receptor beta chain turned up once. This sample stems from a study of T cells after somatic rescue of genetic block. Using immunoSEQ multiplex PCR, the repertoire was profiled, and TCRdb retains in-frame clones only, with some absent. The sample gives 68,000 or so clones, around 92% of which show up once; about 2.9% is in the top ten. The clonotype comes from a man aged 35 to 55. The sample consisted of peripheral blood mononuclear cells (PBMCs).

The CDR3 DNA reads as TGTGCCAGCAGAGATAGAGGAACCGGGGAGCTGTTTTTT. This sequence encodes CASRDRGTGELFF. V gene TRBV2 combines with J gene TRBJ2-2; D unclear. The CDR3 is 13 amino acids. The germline V and J ends were trimmed by 6 bases and 5 bases, with 10 bases remaining between them. The germline V gene encodes CDR1 SNHLY and CDR2 FYNNEI.